The 27 T cell receptor beta chains given below trace back to one sample, sequenced in a study of a mutant IDH1 vaccine in newly diagnosed glioma. Time point given: baseline, week 1 (first vaccination visit). Treatment specified: pre-vaccination baseline after standard-of-care therapy. Sequencing was performed with immunoSEQ multiplex PCR; in TCRdb, only in-frame clones are kept and a portion is missing. The data contain roughly 15,000 clones, around 89% of them singletons. This specimen consisted of PBMCs, obtained from a glioma patient treated with radiotherapy, temozolomide or both. The source of these receptors is a woman between 40 and 55 years old with glioma. Some clones in this sample may be carry-over from other donors' samples.

J is TRBJ1-2 and V is TRBV7-9; D gene ambiguous. V lost 4 bases and J lost 4, with 16 bases in between. The germline V gene encodes CDR1 SEHNR and CDR2 FQNEAQ (reference sequence). The CDR3 is made up of 15 amino acids. CDR3 sequence: CASSSSGGGTYGYTF. The CDR3 region has the DNA TGTGCCAGCAGCTCAAGCGGTGGAGGTACCTATGGCTACACCTTC.

This chain joins TRBV29-1 and TRBJ2-1; 11 bases agree with TRBD2. Germline V CDR1 and CDR2: SQVTM, ANQGSEA. The length of the CDR3 is 16 residues. J was trimmed by 4 bases and V by 5 bases; bases with no gene match: 10. CDR3 protein: CSVKKRTSGSYNEQFF. Here the CDR3 DNA reads TGCAGCGTTAAAAAGCGGACTAGCGGGTCATACAATGAGCAGTTCTTC.

V is TRBV29-1 and J is TRBJ1-1; D is uncertain. The length of the CDR3 is 13 residues. Trimming removed 3 bases from V and 2 bases from J, with 10 bases in between. Looked up from germline, CDR1 is SQVTM and CDR2 is ANQGSEA. For the CDR3, the DNA is TGCAGCGTTGATGGTGGATTAAACACTGAAGCTTTCTTT. Translation gives CSVDGGLNTEAFF.

The CDR3 here is CASSEVLAGEYGSYNEQFF. CDR3 sequence (DNA): TGCGCCAGCAGTGAGGTCCTAGCGGGGGAGTATGGGTCCTACAATGAGCAGTTCTTC. The chain recombines TRBV10-2 with TRBJ2-1; 10 bases line up with TRBD2. The CDR3 is 19 residues long. The junction had 11 bases not matched to a gene; V was cut back by 2 bases and J by 1 base. CDR1 and CDR2 from the germline V gene are WSHSY and SAAADI.

The chain recombines TRBV5-4 with TRBJ1-2; unclear D gene. V dropped 3 bases and J dropped 4 bases, with 13 bases sitting between them. Germline-derived CDR1 and CDR2 are SGHNT and YYREEE (reference sequence). The CDR3 has 14 residues. The CDR3 loop is CASSWTQTPYGYTF. The CDR3 DNA reads as TGTGCCAGCAGCTGGACTCAGACCCCCTATGGCTACACCTTC.

This clone has only one observation. The rearrangement uses TRBV4-1 and TRBJ1-1; D uncertain. Germline lookup yields CDR1 MGHRA and CDR2 YSYEKL. V gave up 0 bases and J gave up 1 base, with 9 bases separating them. The CDR3 loop spans 15 amino acids. CDR3 DNA sequence: TGCGCCAGCAGCCAAGAGATAGGATCGAACACTGAAGCTTTCTTT. It translates to CASSQEIGSNTEAFF.

This chain connects TRBV9 to TRBJ2-1, with D tentatively TRBD1 or TRBD2 (5 bases each). The V end was cut by 3 bases, the J end by 5 bases, with 12 bases between. CDR1 and CDR2 from the germline V gene are SGDLS and YYNGEE. This CDR3 spans 14 amino acids. The CDR3 protein is CASSAPGAHNEQFF. In nucleotides, the CDR3 is TGTGCCAGCAGCGCCCCCGGGGCCCACAATGAGCAGTTCTTC.

The table lists this clone with a few counts. The CDR3 spells CSVETAGTEAFF. In DNA form, the CDR3 reads TGCAGCGTTGAAACAGCAGGAACTGAAGCTTTCTTT. This chain uses TRBV29-1 with TRBJ1-1; D unresolved. The CDR3 is 12 residues long. CDR1 and CDR2 (germline): SQVTM, ANQGSEA. Trimming removed 2 bases from V and 5 bases from J, with 9 bases in between. The variable domain in full, completed from reference TRBV29-1 and TRBJ1-1, reads SAVISQKPSRDICQRGTSLTIQCQVDSQVTMMFWYRQQPGQSLTLIATANQGSEATYESGFVIDKFPISRPNLTFSTLTVSNMSPEDSSIYLCSVETAGTEAFFGQGTRLTVV.

This chain's CDR3 is CASSEVGQEGEKLFF. The CDR3 DNA reads TGTGCCAGCAGTGAAGTAGGGCAGGAGGGGGAAAAACTGTTTTTT. The genes are TRBV6-1 and TRBJ1-4; weak D call: TRBD1 (5 bases). This CDR3 has 15 amino acids. The V gene's germline CDR1 is MNHNS and CDR2 SASEGT. Trimming stripped 1 base from V and 8 bases from J, with 14 bases between.

J is TRBJ1-2 and V is TRBV30; D unresolved. V lost 4 bases to trimming and J lost 8 bases, with 23 bases between them. The CDR3 consists of 15 residues. Per germline, CDR1 GTSNPN and CDR2 SVGIG (reference sequence). The chain's CDR3 is CAWTLGHAHEGGYTF. In DNA, the CDR3 is TGTGCCTGGACCCTGGGCCATGCCCACGAGGGCGGCTACACCTTC.

The genes are TRBV19 and TRBJ2-7; no firm D call. Between the trimmed V and J ends, which lost 6 bases and 0 bases, there was a span of 12 bases. This CDR3 comprises 14 residues. CDR1 and CDR2 (germline): LNHDA, SQIVND (reference sequence). The CDR3 sequence: CASRETLTSYEQYF. CDR3 coding DNA: TGTGCCAGTAGGGAGACTCTCACCTCCTACGAGCAGTACTTC.

This chain connects TRBV2 to TRBJ2-1; no definite D call. The CDR3 has 14 residues. Germline assignment: CDR1 SNHLY and CDR2 FYNNEI. Trimming took 3 bases from V and 6 from J, leaving 12 bases between them. The CDR3 sequence: CASSDRLVSNEQFF. The CDR3 coding sequence is TGTGCCAGCAGTGATAGGCTAGTGAGCAATGAGCAGTTCTTC.

The V call is TRBV27, the J call TRBJ2-7; 9 positions agree with TRBD1. The CDR3 totals 14 residues. The germline CDR1 and CDR2 sequences are MNHEY and SMNVEV (reference sequence). V lost 6 bases to trimming and J lost 5 bases; unmatched junction nucleotides: 8. CDR3 protein: CASSSAGTGNEQYF. The DNA of the CDR3 is TGTGCCAGCAGCTCCGCCGGGACAGGGAACGAGCAGTACTTC.

The chain has TRBV5-6 and TRBJ2-1, with 11 bases that match TRBD1. V lost 3 bases, J lost 6 bases, and 11 bases stayed unmatched. Per germline, CDR1 SGHDT and CDR2 YYEEEE. The CDR3 contains 17 residues. This chain's CDR3 is CASSSGRTGGHLNEQFF. The CDR3 bases are TGTGCCAGCAGCTCTGGACGGACAGGGGGCCATCTCAATGAGCAGTTCTTC.

This clone was seen a handful of times. The V and J genes are TRBV2 and TRBJ2-1, with 7 positions matching TRBD1. This CDR3 has 12 residues. Trimming removed 6 bases from V and 9 bases from J; junction bases left unmatched: 5. The germline V gene has CDR1 SNHLY and CDR2 FYNNEI. CDR3 nucleotide sequence: TGTGCCAGCAGGTTACAGGGGTTTGAGCAGTTCTTC. The encoded protein is CASRLQGFEQFF. The whole variable domain, remainder taken from reference TRBV2 and TRBJ2-1, is EPEVTQTPSHQVTQMGQEVILRCVPISNHLYFYWYRQILGQKVEFLVSFYNNEISEKSEIFDDQFSVERPDGSNFTLKIRSTKLEDSAMYFCASRLQGFEQFFGPGTRLTVL.

Here the CDR3 DNA reads TGTGCCAGCAGCCAAGGCCCGGAACAGGGTGCAACTAATGAAAAACTGTTTTTT. This gives the protein CASSQGPEQGATNEKLFF. This chain joins TRBV4-2 and TRBJ1-4; possibly TRBD1 for D (6 bases). The CDR3 consists of 18 residues. The germline gives CDR1 LGHNA, CDR2 YNFKEQ. V gave up 1 base and J gave up 0 bases, with 15 bases separating them.

This CDR3 reads CASSLLTGTDTQYF. The CDR3 DNA reads TGTGCCAGCAGCTTACTGACGGGCACAGATACGCAGTATTTT. This chain joins TRBV5-6 and TRBJ2-3; the D is unclear. V lost 2 bases to trimming and J lost 1 base, with 8 bases between them. Germline V gives CDR1 SGHDT, CDR2 YYEEEE. The CDR3 consists of 14 residues.

This chain uses TRBV5-6 with TRBJ2-7, with D perhaps matching TRBD2 (5 bases). The V gene's germline CDR1 is SGHDT and CDR2 YYEEEE. The CDR3 runs to 14 residues. V was shortened by 4 bases and J by 2 bases, with 13 bases between the two germline ends. The CDR3 loop reads CASSVGLAAYEQYF. Written as DNA, the CDR3 is TGTGCCAGCAGCGTTGGACTGGCGGCCTACGAGCAGTACTTC. Looking up the rest from reference TRBV5-6 and TRBJ2-7 gives the full variable domain: DAGVTQSPTHLIKTRGQQVTLRCSPKSGHDTVSWYQQALGQGPQFIFQYYEEEERQRGNFPDRFSGHQFPNYSSELNVNALLLGDSALYLCASSVGLAAYEQYFGPGTRLTVT.

The chain combines TRBV5-1 with TRBJ2-1; 7 bases align to TRBD2. V was clipped by 7 bases and J by 9 bases; unmatched bases: 19. Germline CDR1 SGHRS, CDR2 YFSETQ. The CDR3 loop spans 16 amino acids. The chain's CDR3 is CASQPGFGRASGEQFF. The CDR3 nucleotides read TGCGCCAGCCAGCCCGGGTTTGGGAGGGCCTCGGGTGAGCAGTTCTTC.

The chain joins TRBV18 to TRBJ1-2; TRBD1 is a possible D gene (6 bases). CDR3 length equals 14 residues. Germline V gene lookup returns CDR1 KGHSH and CDR2 LQKENI. V lost 4 bases, J lost 8 bases, and 17 bases lay in between. The CDR3 DNA reads as TGTGCCAGCTCACGACCGCAGGGGATCGGCGGCTACACCTTC. Translating it yields CASSRPQGIGGYTF.

The chain uses TRBV6-4 and TRBJ1-2; 7 bases are shared with TRBD1. CDR1 is MRHNA, CDR2 SNTAGT, per germline. J was trimmed by 8 bases and V by 6 bases; bases with no gene match: 9. CDR3 size: 13 residues. CDR3 loop: CASREQGMTGYTF. The CDR3 nucleotides are TGTGCCAGCAGGGAACAGGGGATGACCGGCTACACCTTC.

The chain combines TRBV7-9 with TRBJ1-2; D possibly corresponds to TRBD1 (6 bases). The V gene lost 7 bases and the J gene lost 7 bases, with 13 bases spanning the gap. Germline lookup yields CDR1 SEHNR and CDR2 FQNEAQ (reference sequence). The CDR3 loop spans 12 amino acids. The CDR3 DNA follows: TGTGCCAGCACGGGGGGGGCGCTTGGCTACACCTTC. Translation gives CASTGGALGYTF.

The chain employs TRBV10-1 and TRBJ1-1, with TRBD1 matching over 9 bases. The trim removed 0 bases at V and 6 bases at J, leaving 5 bases unmatched. The CDR3 is 15 amino acids. Germline V lookup: CDR1 WNHNN, CDR2 SYGVQD (reference sequence). The CDR3 here is CASSESGQGSSEAFF. In DNA form, the CDR3 reads TGCGCCAGCAGTGAGTCGGGACAGGGTAGCTCTGAAGCTTTCTTT.

This rearrangement joins TRBV4-3 to TRBJ2-2; D remains ambiguous. Germline lookup yields CDR1 LGHNA and CDR2 YSLEER. V was trimmed by 3 bases and J by 4 bases, leaving 12 bases between them. The CDR3 length is 15 residues. CDR3 region: CASSQYGLFTGELFF. The CDR3 region has the DNA TGCGCCAGCAGCCAGTACGGATTGTTCACCGGGGAGCTGTTTTTT.

The chain links TRBV6-5 to TRBJ1-6; D is undetermined. The germline V gene has CDR1 MNHEY and CDR2 SVGAGI. This CDR3 comprises 15 residues. V was pared by 6 bases and J by 0 bases, with 9 bases between. The CDR3 region is CASSPWSSYNSPLHF. In DNA form, the CDR3 reads TGTGCCAGCAGCCCCTGGAGCTCCTATAATTCACCCCTCCACTTT.

This chain uses TRBV20-1 with TRBJ1-1; D unresolved. This CDR3 spans 11 amino acids. Germline-derived CDR1 and CDR2 are DFQATT and SNEGSKA (reference sequence). The V and J ends lost 0 bases and 11 bases respectively, with 10 bases between them. This CDR3 is CSAREGGGAFF. The CDR3 bases are TGCAGTGCTAGAGAAGGCGGTGGGGCTTTCTTT.

This clone came up a few times. V usage is TRBV19 and J usage is TRBJ1-1, with D unresolved. V dropped 4 bases and J dropped 3 bases, with 15 bases sitting between them. Germline assignment: CDR1 LNHDA and CDR2 SQIVND (reference sequence). The CDR3 contains 15 residues. The CDR3 DNA is TGTGCCAGTAGTAAATACGTTGGGTTGTACACTGAAGCTTTCTTT. Translated, it gives CASSKYVGLYTEAFF. The whole variable domain, filled in from reference TRBV19 and TRBJ1-1, reads DGGITQSPKYLFRKEGQNVTLSCEQNLNHDAMYWYRQDPGQGLRLIYYSQIVNDFQKGDIAEGYSVSREKKESFPLTVTSAQKNPTAFYLCASSKYVGLYTEAFFGQGTRLTVV.